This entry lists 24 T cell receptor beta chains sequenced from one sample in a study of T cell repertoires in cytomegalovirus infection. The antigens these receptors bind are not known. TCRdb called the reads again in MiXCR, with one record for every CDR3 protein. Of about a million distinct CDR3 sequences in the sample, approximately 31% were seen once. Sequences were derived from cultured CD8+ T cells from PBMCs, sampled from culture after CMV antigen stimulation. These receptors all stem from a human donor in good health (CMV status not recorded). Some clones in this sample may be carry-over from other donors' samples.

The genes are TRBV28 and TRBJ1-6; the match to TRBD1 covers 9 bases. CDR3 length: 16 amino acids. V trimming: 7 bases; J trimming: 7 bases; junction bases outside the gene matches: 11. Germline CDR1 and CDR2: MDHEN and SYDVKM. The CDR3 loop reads CASTQTPGQGNSPLHF. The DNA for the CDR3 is TGTGCCAGCACCCAAACTCCGGGACAGGGCAATTCACCCCTCCACTTT.

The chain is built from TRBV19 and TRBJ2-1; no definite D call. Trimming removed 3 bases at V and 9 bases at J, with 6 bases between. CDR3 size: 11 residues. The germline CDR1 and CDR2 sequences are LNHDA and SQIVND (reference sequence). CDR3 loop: CASSIWPEQFF. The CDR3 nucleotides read TGTGCCAGTAGTATTTGGCCTGAGCAGTTCTTC.

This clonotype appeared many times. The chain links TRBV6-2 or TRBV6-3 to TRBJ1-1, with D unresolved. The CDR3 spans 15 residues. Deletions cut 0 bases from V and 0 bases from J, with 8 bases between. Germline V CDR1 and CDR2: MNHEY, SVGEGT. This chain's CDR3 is CASSYSKGLNTEAFF. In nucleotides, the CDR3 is TGTGCCAGCAGTTACTCAAAGGGATTGAACACTGAAGCTTTCTTT.

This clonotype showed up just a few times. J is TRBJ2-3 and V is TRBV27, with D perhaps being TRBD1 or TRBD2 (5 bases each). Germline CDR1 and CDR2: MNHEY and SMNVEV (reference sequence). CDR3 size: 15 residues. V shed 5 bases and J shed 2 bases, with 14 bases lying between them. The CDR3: CASSLRDRYTDTQYF. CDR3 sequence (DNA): TGTGCCAGCAGTCTCCGGGACCGCTACACAGATACGCAGTATTTT.

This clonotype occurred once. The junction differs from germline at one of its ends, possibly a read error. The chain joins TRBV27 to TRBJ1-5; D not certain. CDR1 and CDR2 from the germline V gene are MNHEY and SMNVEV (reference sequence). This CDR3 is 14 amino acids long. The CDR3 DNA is TGTGCCAACAGTTTATCCATGGTCGGACAGCCCCAGCATTTT. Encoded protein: CANSLSMVGQPQHF.

CDR3: CASSPIRPLHF. The CDR3 coding sequence is TGTGCCAGCAGTCCCATTAGACCCCTCCACTTT. The V gene is TRBV2, the J gene TRBJ1-6; D call uncertain. Germline CDR1 SNHLY, CDR2 FYNNEI. The length of the CDR3 is 11 residues. Trimming cost V 5 bases and J 12 bases, with 8 bases left between them.

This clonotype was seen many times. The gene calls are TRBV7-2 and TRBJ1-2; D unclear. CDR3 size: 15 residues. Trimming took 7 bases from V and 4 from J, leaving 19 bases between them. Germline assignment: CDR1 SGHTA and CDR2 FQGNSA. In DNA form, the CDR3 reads TGTGCCAGCAACAAAGGGAGGGAGAAAGGCTATGGCTACACCTTC. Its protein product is CASNKGREKGYGYTF.

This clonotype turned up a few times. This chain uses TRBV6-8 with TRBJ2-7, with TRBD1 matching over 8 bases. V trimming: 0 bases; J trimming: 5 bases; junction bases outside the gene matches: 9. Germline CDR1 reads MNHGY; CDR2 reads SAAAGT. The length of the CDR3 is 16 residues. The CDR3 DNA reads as TGTGCCAGCAGTTACTCGTACGTGACAGGGGAGAACGAGCAGTACTTC. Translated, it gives CASSYSYVTGENEQYF.

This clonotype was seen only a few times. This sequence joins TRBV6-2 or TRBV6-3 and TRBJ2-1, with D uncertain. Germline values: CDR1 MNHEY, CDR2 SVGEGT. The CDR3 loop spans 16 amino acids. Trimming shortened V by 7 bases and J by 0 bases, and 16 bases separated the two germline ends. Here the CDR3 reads CASIFSTASSYNEQFF. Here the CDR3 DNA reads TGTGCCAGCATCTTCTCAACAGCGAGCTCCTACAATGAGCAGTTCTTC.

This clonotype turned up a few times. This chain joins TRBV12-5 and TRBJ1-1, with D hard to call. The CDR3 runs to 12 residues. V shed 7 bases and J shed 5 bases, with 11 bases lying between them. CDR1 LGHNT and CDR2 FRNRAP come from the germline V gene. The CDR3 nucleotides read TGTGCTAGTGACCTCGGAAGGACTGAAGCTTTCTTT. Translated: CASDLGRTEAFF.

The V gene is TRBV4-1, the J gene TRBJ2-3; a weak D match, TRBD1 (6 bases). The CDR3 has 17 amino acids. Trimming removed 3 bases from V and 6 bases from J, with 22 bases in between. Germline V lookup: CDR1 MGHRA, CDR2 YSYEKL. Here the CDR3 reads CASSHGRGDRFGDTQYF. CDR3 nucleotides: TGCGCCAGCAGCCACGGAAGGGGCGACAGGTTCGGGGATACGCAGTATTTT.

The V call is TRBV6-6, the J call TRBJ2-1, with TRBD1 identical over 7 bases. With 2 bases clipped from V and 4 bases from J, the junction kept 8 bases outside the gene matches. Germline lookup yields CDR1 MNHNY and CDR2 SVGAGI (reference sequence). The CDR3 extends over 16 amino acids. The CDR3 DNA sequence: TGTGCCAGCAGTTACGTGGGACAGCTGCTTTACAATGAGCAGTTCTTC. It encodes CASSYVGQLLYNEQFF.

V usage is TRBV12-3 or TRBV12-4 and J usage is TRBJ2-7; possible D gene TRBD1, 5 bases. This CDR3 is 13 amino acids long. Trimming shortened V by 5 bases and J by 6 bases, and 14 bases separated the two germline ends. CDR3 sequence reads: CASSLTGLIEQYV. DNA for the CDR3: TGTGCCAGCAGTCTCACAGGTTTGATCGAGCAGTACGTC.

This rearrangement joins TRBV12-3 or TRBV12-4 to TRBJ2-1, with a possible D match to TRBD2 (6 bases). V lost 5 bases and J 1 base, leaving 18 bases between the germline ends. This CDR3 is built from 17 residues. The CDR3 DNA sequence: TGTGCCAGCAGTAGCGAGGAGGGACGGAATTCCTACAATGAGCAGTTCTTC. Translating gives CASSSEEGRNSYNEQFF.

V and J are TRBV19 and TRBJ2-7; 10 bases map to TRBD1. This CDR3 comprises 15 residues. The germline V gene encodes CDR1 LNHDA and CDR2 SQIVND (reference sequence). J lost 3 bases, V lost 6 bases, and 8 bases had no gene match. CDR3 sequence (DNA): TGTGCCAGTAGCGCGGGACAGGGGACTCTCTACGAGCAGTACTTC. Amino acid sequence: CASSAGQGTLYEQYF.

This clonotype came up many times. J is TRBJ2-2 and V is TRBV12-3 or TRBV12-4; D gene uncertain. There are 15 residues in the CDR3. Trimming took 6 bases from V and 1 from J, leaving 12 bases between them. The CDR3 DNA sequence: TGTGCCAGCAGGCCAGAGGACCTGAACACCGGGGAGCTGTTTTTT. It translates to CASRPEDLNTGELFF.

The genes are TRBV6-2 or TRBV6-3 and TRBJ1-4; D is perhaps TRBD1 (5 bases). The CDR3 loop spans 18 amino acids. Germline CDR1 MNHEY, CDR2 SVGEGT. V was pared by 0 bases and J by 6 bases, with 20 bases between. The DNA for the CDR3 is TGTGCCAGCAGTTACTCGCGGGACCCCTTCGGAAGGGATGAAAAACTGTTTTTT. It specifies CASSYSRDPFGRDEKLFF.

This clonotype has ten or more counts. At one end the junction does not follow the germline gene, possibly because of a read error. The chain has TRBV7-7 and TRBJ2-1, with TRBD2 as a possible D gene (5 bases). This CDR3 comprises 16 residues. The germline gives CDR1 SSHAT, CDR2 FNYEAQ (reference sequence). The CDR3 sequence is CASSLARDSPYNEQFF. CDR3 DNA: TGTGCTAGCAGCTTAGCGAGAGACTCCCCCTACAATGAGCAGTTCTTC.

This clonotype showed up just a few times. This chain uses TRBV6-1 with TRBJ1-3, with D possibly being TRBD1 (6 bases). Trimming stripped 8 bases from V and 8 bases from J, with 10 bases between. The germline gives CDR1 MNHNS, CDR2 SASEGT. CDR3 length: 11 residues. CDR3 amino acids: CASHREHTIYF. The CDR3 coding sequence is TGTGCCAGCCACAGGGAGCACACCATATATTTT.

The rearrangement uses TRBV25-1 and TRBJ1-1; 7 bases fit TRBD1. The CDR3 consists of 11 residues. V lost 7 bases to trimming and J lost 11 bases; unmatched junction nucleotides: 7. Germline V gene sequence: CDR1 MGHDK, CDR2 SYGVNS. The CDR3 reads CASTGGGIAFF. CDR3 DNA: TGTGCCAGCACAGGGGGGGGGATCGCTTTCTTT.

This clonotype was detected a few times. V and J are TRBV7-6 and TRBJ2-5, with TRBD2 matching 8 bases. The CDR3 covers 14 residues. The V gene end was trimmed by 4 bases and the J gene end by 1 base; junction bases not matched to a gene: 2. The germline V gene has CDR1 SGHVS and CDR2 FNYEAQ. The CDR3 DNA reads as TGTGCCAGCAGCTCGCGGGGGGTCCAAGAGACCCAGTACTTC. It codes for CASSSRGVQETQYF.

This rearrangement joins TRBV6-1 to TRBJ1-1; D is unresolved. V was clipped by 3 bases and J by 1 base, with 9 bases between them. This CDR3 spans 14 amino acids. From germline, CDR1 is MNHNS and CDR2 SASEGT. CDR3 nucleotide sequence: TGTGCCAGCAGTGAGGACGTGTCGAACACTGAAGCTTTCTTT. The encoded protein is CASSEDVSNTEAFF.

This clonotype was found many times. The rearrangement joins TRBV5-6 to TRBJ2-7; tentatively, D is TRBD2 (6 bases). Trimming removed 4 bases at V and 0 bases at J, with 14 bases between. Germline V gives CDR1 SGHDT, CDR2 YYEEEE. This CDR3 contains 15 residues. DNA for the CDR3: TGTGCCAGCAGCCCCGTGGGGGGAAGCTCCTACGAGCAGTACTTC. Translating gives CASSPVGGSSYEQYF.

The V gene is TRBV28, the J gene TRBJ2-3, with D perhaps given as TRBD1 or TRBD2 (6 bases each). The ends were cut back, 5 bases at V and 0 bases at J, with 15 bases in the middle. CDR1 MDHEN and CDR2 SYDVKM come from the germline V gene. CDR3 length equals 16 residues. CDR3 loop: CASSRRGLASTDTQYF. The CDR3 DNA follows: TGTGCCAGCAGTCGTCGGGGGCTAGCGAGCACAGATACGCAGTATTTT.